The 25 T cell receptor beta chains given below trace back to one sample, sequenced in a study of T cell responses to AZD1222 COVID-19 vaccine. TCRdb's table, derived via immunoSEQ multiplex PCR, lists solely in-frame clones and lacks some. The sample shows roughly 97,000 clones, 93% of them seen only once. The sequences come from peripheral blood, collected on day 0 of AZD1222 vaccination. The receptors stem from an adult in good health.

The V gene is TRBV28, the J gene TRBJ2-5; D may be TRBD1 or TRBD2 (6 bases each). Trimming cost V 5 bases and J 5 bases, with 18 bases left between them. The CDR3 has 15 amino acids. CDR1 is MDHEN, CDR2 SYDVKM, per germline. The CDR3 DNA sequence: TGTGCCAGCAGTACGCGACAGGCGGGGCGGGAGACCCAGTACTTC. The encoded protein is CASSTRQAGRETQYF.

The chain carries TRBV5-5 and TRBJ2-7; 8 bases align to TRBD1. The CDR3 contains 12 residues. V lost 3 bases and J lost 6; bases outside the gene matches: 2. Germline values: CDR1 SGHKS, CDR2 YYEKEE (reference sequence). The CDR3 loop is CASSWDRTEQYF. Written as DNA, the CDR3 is TGTGCCAGCAGCTGGGACAGGACCGAGCAGTACTTC.

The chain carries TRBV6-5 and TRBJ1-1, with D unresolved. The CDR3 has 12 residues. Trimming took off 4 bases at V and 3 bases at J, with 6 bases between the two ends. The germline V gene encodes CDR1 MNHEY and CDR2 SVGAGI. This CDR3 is CASSWRDTEAFF. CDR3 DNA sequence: TGTGCCAGCAGTTGGAGGGACACTGAAGCTTTCTTT.

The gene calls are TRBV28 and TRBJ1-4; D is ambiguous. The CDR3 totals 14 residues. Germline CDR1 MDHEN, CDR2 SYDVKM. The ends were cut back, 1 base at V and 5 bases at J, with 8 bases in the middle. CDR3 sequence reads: CASSLSPYNEKLFF. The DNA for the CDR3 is TGTGCCAGCAGTTTATCTCCCTACAATGAAAAACTGTTTTTT.

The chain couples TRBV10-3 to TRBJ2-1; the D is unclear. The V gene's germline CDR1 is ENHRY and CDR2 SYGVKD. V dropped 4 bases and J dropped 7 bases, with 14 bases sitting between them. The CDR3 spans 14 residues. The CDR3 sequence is CAISVGPDGNEQFF. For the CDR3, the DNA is TGTGCCATCAGTGTCGGACCCGACGGGAATGAGCAGTTCTTC.

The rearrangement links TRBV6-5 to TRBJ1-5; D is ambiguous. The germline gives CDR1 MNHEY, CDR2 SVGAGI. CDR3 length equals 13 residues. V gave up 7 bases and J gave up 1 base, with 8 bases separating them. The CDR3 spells CASTPSSNQPQHF. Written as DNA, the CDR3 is TGTGCCAGCACCCCTTCCAGCAATCAGCCCCAGCATTTT.

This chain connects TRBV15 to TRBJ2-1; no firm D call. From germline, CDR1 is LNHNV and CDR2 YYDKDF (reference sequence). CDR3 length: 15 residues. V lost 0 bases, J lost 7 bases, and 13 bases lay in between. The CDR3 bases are TGTGCCACCAGCAGAGATATGATTCACCCGAATGAGCAGTTCTTC. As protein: CATSRDMIHPNEQFF.

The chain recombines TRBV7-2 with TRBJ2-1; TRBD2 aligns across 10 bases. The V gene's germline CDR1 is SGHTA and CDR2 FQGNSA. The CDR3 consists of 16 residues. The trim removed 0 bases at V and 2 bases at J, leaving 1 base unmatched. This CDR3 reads CASSLALAGAYNEQFF. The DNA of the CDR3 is TGTGCCAGCAGCTTAGCGCTAGCGGGAGCCTACAATGAGCAGTTCTTC.

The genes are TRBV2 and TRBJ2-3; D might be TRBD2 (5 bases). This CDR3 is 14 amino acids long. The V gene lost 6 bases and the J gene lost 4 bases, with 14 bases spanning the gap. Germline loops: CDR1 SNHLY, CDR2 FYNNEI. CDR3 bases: TGTGCCAGCAGGATTCTAGCTGGCCCAGATACGCAGTATTTT. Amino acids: CASRILAGPDTQYF.

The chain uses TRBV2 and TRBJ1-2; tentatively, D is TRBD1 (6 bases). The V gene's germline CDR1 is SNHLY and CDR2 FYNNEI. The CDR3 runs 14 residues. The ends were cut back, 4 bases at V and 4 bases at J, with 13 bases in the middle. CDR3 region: CASSVIQGGYGYTF. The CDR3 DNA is TGTGCCAGCAGTGTAATCCAAGGGGGCTATGGCTACACCTTC.

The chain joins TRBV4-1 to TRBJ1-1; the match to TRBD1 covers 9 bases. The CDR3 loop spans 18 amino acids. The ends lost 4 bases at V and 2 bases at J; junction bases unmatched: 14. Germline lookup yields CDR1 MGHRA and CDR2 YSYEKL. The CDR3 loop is CASSLFPRTGVFNTEAFF. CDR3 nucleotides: TGCGCCAGCAGCCTCTTTCCGCGGACAGGGGTTTTTAACACTGAAGCTTTCTTT.

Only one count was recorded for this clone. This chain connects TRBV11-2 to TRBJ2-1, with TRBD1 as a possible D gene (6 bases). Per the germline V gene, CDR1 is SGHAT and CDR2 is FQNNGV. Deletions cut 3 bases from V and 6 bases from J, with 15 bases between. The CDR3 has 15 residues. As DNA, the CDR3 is TGTGCCAGCAGCTTTCTAGAGGGGGTGCGCAATGAGCAGTTCTTC. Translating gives CASSFLEGVRNEQFF.

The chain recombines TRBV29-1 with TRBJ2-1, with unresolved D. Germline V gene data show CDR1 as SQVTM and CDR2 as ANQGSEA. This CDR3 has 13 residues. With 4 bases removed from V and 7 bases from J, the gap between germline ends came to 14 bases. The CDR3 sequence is CSVAQAPMNEQFF. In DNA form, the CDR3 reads TGCAGCGTTGCGCAGGCTCCGATGAATGAGCAGTTCTTC.

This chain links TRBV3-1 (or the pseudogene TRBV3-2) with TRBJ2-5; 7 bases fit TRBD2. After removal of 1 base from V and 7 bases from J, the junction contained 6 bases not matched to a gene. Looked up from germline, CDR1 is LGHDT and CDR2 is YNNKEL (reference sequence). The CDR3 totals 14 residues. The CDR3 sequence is CASSQGGGPRTQYF. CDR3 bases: TGTGCCAGCAGCCAAGGGGGGGGACCGCGGACCCAGTACTTC.

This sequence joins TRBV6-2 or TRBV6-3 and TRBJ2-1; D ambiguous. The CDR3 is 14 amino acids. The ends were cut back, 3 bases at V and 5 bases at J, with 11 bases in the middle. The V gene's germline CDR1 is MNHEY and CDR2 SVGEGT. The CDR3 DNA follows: TGTGCCAGCAGTTATGACACGGCACACAATGAGCAGTTCTTC. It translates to CASSYDTAHNEQFF.

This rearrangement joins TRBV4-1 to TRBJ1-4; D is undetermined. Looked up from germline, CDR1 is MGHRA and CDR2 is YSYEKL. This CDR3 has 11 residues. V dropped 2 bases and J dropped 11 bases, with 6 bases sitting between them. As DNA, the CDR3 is TGCGCCAGCAGCCAAACTCATAAACTGTTTTTT. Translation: CASSQTHKLFF.

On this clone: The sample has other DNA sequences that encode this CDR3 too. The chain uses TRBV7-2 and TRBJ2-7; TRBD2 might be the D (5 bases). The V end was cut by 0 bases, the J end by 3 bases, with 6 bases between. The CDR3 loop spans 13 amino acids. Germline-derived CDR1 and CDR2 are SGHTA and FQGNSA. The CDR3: CASSLARDYEQYF. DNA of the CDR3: TGTGCCAGCAGCTTAGCCCGGGACTACGAGCAGTACTTC.

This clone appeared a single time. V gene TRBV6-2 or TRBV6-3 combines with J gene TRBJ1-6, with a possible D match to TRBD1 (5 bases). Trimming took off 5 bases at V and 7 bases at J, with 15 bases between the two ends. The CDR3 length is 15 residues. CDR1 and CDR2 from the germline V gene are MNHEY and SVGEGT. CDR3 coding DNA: TGTGCCAGCAGTCCCTCGGCGACAGAGAATTCACCCCTCCACTTT. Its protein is CASSPSATENSPLHF.

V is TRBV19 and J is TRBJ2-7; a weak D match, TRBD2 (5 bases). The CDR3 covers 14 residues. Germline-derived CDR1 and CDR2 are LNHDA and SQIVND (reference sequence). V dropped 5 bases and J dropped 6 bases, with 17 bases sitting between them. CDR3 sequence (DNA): TGTGCCAGTAGTGACGACGGGATTCCTGTCGAGCAGTACTTC. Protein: CASSDDGIPVEQYF.

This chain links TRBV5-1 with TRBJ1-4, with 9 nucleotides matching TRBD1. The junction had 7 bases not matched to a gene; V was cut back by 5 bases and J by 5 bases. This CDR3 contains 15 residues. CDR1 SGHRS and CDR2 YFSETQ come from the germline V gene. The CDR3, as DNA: TGCGCCAGCAGGCCTACCGGGACAGGGAATGAAAAACTGTTTTTT. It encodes CASRPTGTGNEKLFF.

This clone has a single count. CDR3 residues: CASIRDGGPGNTIYF. The DNA for the CDR3 is TGTGCCAGCATAAGAGATGGGGGGCCTGGAAACACCATATATTTT. The chain links TRBV7-8 to TRBJ1-3, with a tentative D call TRBD1 (6 bases). Per germline, CDR1 SGHVS and CDR2 FQNEAQ. The V end lost 7 bases, the J end lost 2 bases, and 15 bases lay between the germline ends. The CDR3 is 15 amino acids.

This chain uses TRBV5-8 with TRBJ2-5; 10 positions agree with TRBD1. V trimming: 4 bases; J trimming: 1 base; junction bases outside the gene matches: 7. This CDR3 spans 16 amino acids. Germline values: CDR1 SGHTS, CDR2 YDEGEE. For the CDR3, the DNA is TGTGCCAGCAGCCCGGGACAGGGGTCCATCCAAGAGACCCAGTACTTC. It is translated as CASSPGQGSIQETQYF.

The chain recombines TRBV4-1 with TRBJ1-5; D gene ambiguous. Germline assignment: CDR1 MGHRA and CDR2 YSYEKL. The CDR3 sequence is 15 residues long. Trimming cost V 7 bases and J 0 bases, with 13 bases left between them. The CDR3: CASTGDESSNQPQHF. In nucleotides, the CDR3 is TGCGCCAGCACCGGGGATGAGTCTAGCAATCAGCCCCAGCATTTT.

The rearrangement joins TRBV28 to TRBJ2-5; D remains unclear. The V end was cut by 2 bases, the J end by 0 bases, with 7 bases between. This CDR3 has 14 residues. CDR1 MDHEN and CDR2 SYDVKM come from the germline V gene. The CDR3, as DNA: TGTGCCAGCAGTTTAAATGTGAACCAAGAGACCCAGTACTTC. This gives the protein CASSLNVNQETQYF.

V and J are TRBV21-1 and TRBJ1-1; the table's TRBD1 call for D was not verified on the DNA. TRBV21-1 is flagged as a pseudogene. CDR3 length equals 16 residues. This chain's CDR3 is CASSKGQGVMNTEAFF. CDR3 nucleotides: TGTGCCAGCAGCAAAGGGCAGGGGGTAATGAACACTGAAGCTTTCTTT.